This TCR beta chain originates from a study of identical twins. The V and J ends lost 7 bases and 0 bases respectively, with 10 bases between them. This CDR3 comprises 14 residues. The germline V gene has CDR1 MDHEN and CDR2 SYDVKM. This clonotype was seen only a few times. Antigen unknown. Via MiXCR, TCRdb re-called the 5' RACE reads, giving one row per CDR3 protein. The table shows under 1 million distinct CDR3 sequences, with approximately 13% occurring only once. Whole-study findings and limits: There was an excess of low generation probability in the out-of-frame alpha sequences that twins shared. Cross-sectional statistical analysis, not tracking of the same donors, underpinned the conclusions. With abundant cord blood beta clonotypes, insertions were fewer; memory repertoires showed no such pattern.

These data also formed part of another study, on yellow fever vaccine responses in identical twins. From that second work: The T cell response to vaccination in identical twins was reportedly partly convergent and partly personalized.

This receptor was identified in a woman in her late teens or twenties in good health. The sample comprised PBMCs. This chain joins TRBV28 and TRBJ1-5; D might be TRBD1 (5 bases). The CDR3 spells CASILGGSNQPQHF. CDR3 DNA sequence: TGTGCCAGCATCTTGGGGGGTAGCAATCAGCCCCAGCATTTT.